These 6 T cell receptor beta chains share one sample of origin, sequenced in a study of PD-L1 blockade in urothelial cancer. The repertoire was sequenced with immunoSEQ multiplex PCR; TCRdb's copy has only in-frame clones and lacks some. The sample has under 35,000 clones, 87% seen once. This specimen was PBMCs, taken around atezolizumab (anti-PD-L1) treatment. The receptors come from a man aged 45-65 years with urothelial cancer.

V gene TRBV7-2 combines with J gene TRBJ1-5; D is ambiguous. The germline CDR1 and CDR2 sequences are SGHTA and FQGNSA. This CDR3 comprises 15 residues. Between the trimmed V and J ends, which lost 4 bases and 3 bases, there was a span of 13 bases. The CDR3 DNA reads TGTGCCAGCAGCTCGTTGGGAGGCGTCAATCAGCCCCAGCATTTT. Protein sequence: CASSSLGGVNQPQHF.

The V and J genes are TRBV5-4 and TRBJ2-1, with D hard to call. Trimming removed 4 bases from V and 8 bases from J, with 10 bases in between. Germline V lookup: CDR1 SGHNT, CDR2 YYREEE (reference sequence). The CDR3 runs 12 residues. The CDR3 protein is CASSLPKYEQFF. The CDR3 coding sequence is TGTGCCAGCAGCCTACCAAAATATGAGCAGTTCTTC.

This chain connects TRBV19 to TRBJ1-4; the match to TRBD1 covers 8 bases. The junction had 2 bases not matched to a gene; V was cut back by 5 bases and J by 3 bases. Germline V CDR1 and CDR2: LNHDA, SQIVND (reference sequence). The CDR3 covers 14 residues. As DNA, the CDR3 is TGTGCCAGTAGTGACAGGGGATCTAATGAAAAACTGTTTTTT. Amino acid sequence: CASSDRGSNEKLFF.

The chain is built from TRBV30 and TRBJ1-1; D ambiguous. The V and J ends lost 0 bases and 5 bases respectively, with 7 bases between them. Germline loops: CDR1 GTSNPN, CDR2 SVGIG (reference sequence). This CDR3 is 12 amino acids long. The CDR3 region has the DNA TGTGCCTGGAGTGTTAGATGGACTGAAGCTTTCTTT. Encoded protein: CAWSVRWTEAFF.

V is TRBV9 and J is TRBJ2-7; maybe TRBD2 (6 bases). The germline V gene has CDR1 SGDLS and CDR2 YYNGEE. With 3 bases removed from V and 2 bases from J, the gap between germline ends came to 12 bases. This CDR3 is built from 14 residues. The CDR3 region has the DNA TGTGCCAGCAGCGCTGGGACTTCTACCTACGAGCAGTACTTC. Its protein is CASSAGTSTYEQYF.

This rearrangement joins TRBV19 to TRBJ2-1; D is unclear. V dropped 2 bases and J dropped 10 bases, with 9 bases sitting between them. This CDR3 is 12 amino acids long. Per germline, CDR1 LNHDA and CDR2 SQIVND (reference sequence). The chain's CDR3 is CASSISSREQFF. CDR3 nucleotide sequence: TGTGCCAGTAGTATAAGTAGCAGAGAGCAGTTCTTC.